Following are 15 T cell receptor beta chains from one sample sequenced in a study of early T cells in non-severe SARS-CoV-2 infection. Each CDR3 protein gets one entry after TCRdb re-called the 5' RACE reads with MiXCR. The repertoire holds 70,000 to 95,000 distinct CDR3 sequences, with around 14% as singletons. The material sequenced was whole blood. The receptor source for this set is an adult who was a healthcare worker with PCR-confirmed SARS-CoV-2 infection or an uninfected control (not recorded which).

The rearrangement links TRBV6-5 to TRBJ1-1; D gene uncertain. CDR3 length equals 14 residues. Trimming took off 5 bases at V and 1 base at J, with 11 bases between the two ends. CDR1 and CDR2 (germline): MNHEY, SVGAGI. The CDR3: CASSPRTKNTEAFF. The CDR3 nucleotides read TGTGCCAGCAGTCCACGGACGAAGAACACTGAAGCTTTCTTT.

In its sample, this clonotype was seen a few times. The chain combines TRBV29-1 with TRBJ2-3, with TRBD2 identical over 8 bases. Losses at the gene ends were 0 bases for V and 1 base for J; bases not matched to a gene: 3. From germline, CDR1 is SQVTM and CDR2 ANQGSEA. The CDR3 sequence is 15 residues long. The CDR3 region has the DNA TGCAGCGTTGAAGAGGCAGCGGGGGGCACAGATACGCAGTATTTT. Amino acid sequence: CSVEEAAGGTDTQYF.

The chain employs TRBV4-1 and TRBJ2-2, with 13 bases that match TRBD2. There are 15 residues in the CDR3. V was clipped by 4 bases and J by 8 bases; unmatched bases: 4. The germline CDR1 and CDR2 sequences are MGHRA and YSYEKL. CDR3 nucleotides: TGCGCCAGCAGCCGGACTAGCGGGGGTCTGGGGGAGCTGTTTTTT. Residues: CASSRTSGGLGELFF.

This clonotype came up many times. The V call is TRBV14, the J call TRBJ2-2; D gene ambiguous. With 4 bases removed from V and 3 bases from J, the gap between germline ends came to 12 bases. The CDR3 is 15 residues long. The germline V gene has CDR1 SGHDN and CDR2 FVKESK. The CDR3 protein is CASSPPRGHTGELFF. CDR3 bases: TGTGCCAGCAGCCCCCCTCGTGGGCACACCGGGGAGCTGTTTTTT. Variable domain in full (rest from reference TRBV14 and TRBJ2-2): EAGVTQFPSHSVIEKGQTVTLRCDPISGHDNLYWYRRVMGKEIKFLLHFVKESKQDESGMPNNRFLAERTGGTYSTLKVQPAELEDSGVYFCASSPPRGHTGELFFGEGSRLTVL.

Concerning this clonotype: This CDR3 is missing its conserved last phenylalanine or tryptophan, likely due to a read error. The genes are TRBV7-9 and TRBJ2-5; D is undetermined. Trimming took off 1 base at V and 4 bases at J, with 10 bases between the two ends. The CDR3 extends over 14 amino acids. Per the germline V gene, CDR1 is SEHNR and CDR2 is FQNEAQ (reference sequence). CDR3 loop: CASSLGPTGETQYS. Written as DNA, the CDR3 is TGTGCCAGCAGCTTAGGGCCGACCGGAGAGACCCAGTACTCC.

This clonotype was found many times. This rearrangement joins TRBV6-1 to TRBJ1-5, with TRBD1 matching over 7 bases. The CDR3 spans 15 residues. The V gene end was trimmed by 1 base and the J gene end by 4 bases; junction bases not matched to a gene: 4. Germline V CDR1 and CDR2: MNHNS, SASEGT. The CDR3 DNA is TGTGCCAGCAGTGAAGTAGGCAGGGGGAATCAGCCCCAGCATTTT. Translation gives CASSEVGRGNQPQHF.

A few counts support this clonotype. The chain couples TRBV20-1 to TRBJ2-5, with a possible D match to TRBD2 (6 bases). The CDR3 extends over 13 amino acids. Trimming took off 5 bases at V and 5 bases at J, with 15 bases between the two ends. Germline CDR1 and CDR2: DFQATT and SNEGSKA (reference sequence). In DNA form, the CDR3 reads TGCAGTGCTGGGGGGACGGGGATGGAGACCCAGTACTTC. It translates to CSAGGTGMETQYF.

The table lists this clonotype with a few counts. The chain joins TRBV5-5 to TRBJ2-4, with 8 bases that match TRBD1. In germline, CDR1 is SGHKS, CDR2 YYEKEE (reference sequence). CDR3 length: 18 residues. Germline trimming cut 4 bases from V and 5 bases from J; bases unmatched to any gene: 17. This chain's CDR3 is CASSLRPQGAVKENIQYF. The CDR3 DNA is TGTGCCAGCAGCCTAAGGCCCCAGGGGGCGGTTAAGGAAAACATTCAGTACTTC.

The genes are TRBV12-3 or TRBV12-4 and TRBJ2-3; D is unresolved. CDR3 length: 12 amino acids. Deletions cut 7 bases from V and 6 bases from J, with 11 bases between. This chain's CDR3 is CASTSAGDTQYF. The CDR3 nucleotides read TGTGCCAGCACCTCTGCCGGGGATACGCAGTATTTT.

This clonotype was seen a handful of times. This rearrangement joins TRBV27 to TRBJ1-2; 7 nucleotides agree with TRBD1. The CDR3 has 15 amino acids. V shed 3 bases and J 1 base; nucleotides not matched to a gene: 5. Germline CDR1 is MNHEY and CDR2 is SMNVEV (reference sequence). In nucleotides, the CDR3 is TGTGCCAGCAGTTTCGCCGGGACAGTTAACTATGGCTACACCTTC. It yields the protein CASSFAGTVNYGYTF.

This clonotype was recorded a few times. V is TRBV12-3 or TRBV12-4 and J is TRBJ1-2, with D possibly matching TRBD1 (6 bases). Trimming pared 6 bases from V and 6 bases from J, leaving 14 bases between. The CDR3 extends over 13 amino acids. The CDR3, as DNA: TGTGCCAGCAGGTTACAGGGTGAGAATGGCTACACCTTC. This encodes CASRLQGENGYTF.

This chain uses TRBV29-1 with TRBJ2-7; maybe TRBD1 (5 bases). CDR1 is SQVTM and CDR2 is ANQGSEA in the germline V gene. The CDR3 consists of 11 residues. Trimming stripped 2 bases from V and 4 bases from J, with 6 bases between. The CDR3 loop is CSVETGYEQYF. The CDR3 DNA follows: TGCAGCGTTGAAACAGGTTACGAGCAGTACTTC.

This clonotype came up many times. The chain uses TRBV27 and TRBJ1-1, with 8 bases matching TRBD1. CDR3 length: 16 residues. V gave up 4 bases and J gave up 1 base; unmatched junction bases: 8. Germline V gene sequence: CDR1 MNHEY, CDR2 SMNVEV (reference sequence). The CDR3 bases are TGTGCCAGCAGTTGGGGCAGGGGGCTAAAGAACACTGAAGCTTTCTTT. Amino acid sequence: CASSWGRGLKNTEAFF.

The chain links TRBV5-6 to TRBJ1-6; D remains unclear. The CDR3 has 14 amino acids. Per the germline V gene, CDR1 is SGHDT and CDR2 is YYEEEE. Between the trimmed V and J ends, which lost 1 base and 6 bases, there was a span of 8 bases. CDR3 DNA sequence: TGTGCCAGCAGCTTGTTTGCTGCTAATTCACCCCTCCACTTT. Amino acid sequence: CASSLFAANSPLHF.

This clonotype has a count of ten or more. V is TRBV5-4 and J is TRBJ2-5; D unresolved. V was cut by 1 base and J by 1 base, with 8 bases left in between. Germline V gene data show CDR1 as SGHNT and CDR2 as YYREEE (reference sequence). CDR3 length: 14 amino acids. In DNA, the CDR3 is TGTGCCAGCAGCTTGACCGGGCCCCAAGAGACCCAGTACTTC. Encoded protein: CASSLTGPQETQYF.